These 7 T cell receptor beta chains were all obtained from the same sample, sequenced in a study of blood T cell repertoires in COVID-19. Produced via immunoSEQ multiplex PCR; TCRdb's table is partial and in-frame only. The sample records about 59,000 clones, around 70% being singletons. Sequences were obtained from peripheral blood. The origin of the receptors is a woman in her 70s with acute or convalescent COVID-19.

V is TRBV7-3 and J is TRBJ2-3; 8 nucleotides agree with TRBD2. This CDR3 has 16 amino acids. CDR1 is SGHTA, CDR2 FQGTGA, per germline. Unmatched junction bases numbered 7, after V lost 2 bases and J lost 3 bases. This CDR3 is CASSLDPRGVTDTQYF. CDR3 DNA: TGTGCCAGCAGCTTAGATCCGCGGGGGGTAACAGATACGCAGTATTTT. Supplemented by reference TRBV7-3 and TRBJ2-3, the full variable domain reads GAGVSQTPSNKVTEKGKYVELRCDPISGHTALYWYRQSLGQGPEFLIYFQGTGAADDSGLPNDRFFAVRPEGSVSTLKIQRTERGDSAVYLCASSLDPRGVTDTQYFGPGTRLTVL.

The table lists this clone with a count of one. V is TRBV5-1 and J is TRBJ2-6; TRBD1 aligns across 9 bases. After removal of 2 bases from V and 0 bases from J, the junction contained 3 bases not matched to a gene. The length of the CDR3 is 17 residues. The V gene's germline CDR1 is SGHRS and CDR2 YFSETQ. CDR3 nucleotides: TGCGCCAGCAGCTTAGGGGACAGGGTCTCTGGGGCCAACGTCCTGACTTTC. It translates to CASSLGDRVSGANVLTF.

This chain joins TRBV18 and TRBJ1-1, with 11 bases that match TRBD1. The V gene end was trimmed by 5 bases and the J gene end by 7 bases; junction bases not matched to a gene: 9. There are 15 residues in the CDR3. CDR1 is KGHSH, CDR2 LQKENI, per germline. The CDR3 loop is CASSGWTGGVGEAFF. Written as DNA, the CDR3 is TGTGCCAGCTCAGGGTGGACAGGGGGCGTCGGTGAAGCTTTCTTT.

This clone was found once. The V call is TRBV5-5, the J call TRBJ2-2; possible D gene TRBD2, 5 bases. Germline values: CDR1 SGHKS, CDR2 YYEKEE (reference sequence). Trimming removed 0 bases from V and 4 bases from J, with 13 bases in between. The CDR3 is 16 amino acids. CDR3: CASSLGLVGGTGELFF. DNA of the CDR3: TGTGCCAGCAGCTTGGGCTTAGTTGGAGGCACCGGGGAGCTGTTTTTT.

The chain's CDR3 is CASSKDRAITDTQYF. The DNA of the CDR3 is TGTGCCAGCAGCAAGGACAGGGCAATCACAGATACGCAGTATTTT. The chain carries TRBV7-9 and TRBJ2-3, with 8 bases aligning to TRBD1. CDR3 length: 15 residues. J was trimmed by 2 bases and V by 5 bases; bases with no gene match: 6. Germline assignment: CDR1 SEHNR and CDR2 FQNEAQ (reference sequence).

This chain links TRBV19 with TRBJ1-2; D not certain. This CDR3 is built from 15 residues. Germline V gene lookup returns CDR1 LNHDA and CDR2 SQIVND (reference sequence). V gave up 5 bases and J gave up 4 bases, with 17 bases separating them. CDR3 sequence reads: CASSPDAVSGYGYTF. The CDR3 DNA reads as TGTGCCAGTAGTCCCGACGCTGTGTCGGGCTATGGCTACACCTTC. Drawing the rest from reference TRBV19 and TRBJ1-2, the complete variable domain is DGGITQSPKYLFRKEGQNVTLSCEQNLNHDAMYWYRQDPGQGLRLIYYSQIVNDFQKGDIAEGYSVSREKKESFPLTVTSAQKNPTAFYLCASSPDAVSGYGYTFGSGTRLTVV.

The CDR3 sequence is CASSVEGPYNSPLHF. CDR3 DNA: TGTGCCAGCTCTGTGGAGGGACCCTATAATTCACCCCTCCACTTT. The V call is TRBV3-1 (or the pseudogene TRBV3-2), the J call TRBJ1-6; tentatively, D is TRBD1 (5 bases). Germline V gives CDR1 LGHDT, CDR2 YNNKEL (reference sequence). Trimming took off 8 bases at V and 2 bases at J, with 13 bases between the two ends. This CDR3 has 15 residues.